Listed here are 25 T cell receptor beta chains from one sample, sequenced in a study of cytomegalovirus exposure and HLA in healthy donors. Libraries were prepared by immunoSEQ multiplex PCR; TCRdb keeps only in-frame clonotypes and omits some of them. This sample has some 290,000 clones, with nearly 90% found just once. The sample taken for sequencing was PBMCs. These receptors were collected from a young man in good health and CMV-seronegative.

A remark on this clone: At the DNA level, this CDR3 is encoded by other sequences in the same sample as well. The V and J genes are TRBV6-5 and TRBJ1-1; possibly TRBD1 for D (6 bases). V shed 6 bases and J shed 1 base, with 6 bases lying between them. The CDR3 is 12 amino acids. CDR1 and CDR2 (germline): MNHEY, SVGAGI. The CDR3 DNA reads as TGTGCCAGCAGCAGGGGGAACACTGAAGCTTTCTTT. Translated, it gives CASSRGNTEAFF.

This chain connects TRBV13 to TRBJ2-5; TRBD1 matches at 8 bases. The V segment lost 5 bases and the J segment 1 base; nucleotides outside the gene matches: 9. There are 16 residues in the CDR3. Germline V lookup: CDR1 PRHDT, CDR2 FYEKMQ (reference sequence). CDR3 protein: CASSPFDRGGQETQYF. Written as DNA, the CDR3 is TGTGCCAGCAGCCCATTCGACAGGGGAGGCCAAGAGACCCAGTACTTC.

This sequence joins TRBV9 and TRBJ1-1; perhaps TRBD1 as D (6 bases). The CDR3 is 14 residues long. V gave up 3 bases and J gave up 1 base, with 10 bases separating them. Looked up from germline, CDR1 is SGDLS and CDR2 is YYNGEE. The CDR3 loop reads CASSAGTRNTEAFF. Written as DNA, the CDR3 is TGTGCCAGCAGCGCCGGGACAAGGAACACTGAAGCTTTCTTT.

CDR3: CASSPRGTGPDTQYF. CDR3 in DNA: TGTGCCAGCTCACCCCGCGGGACAGGGCCAGATACGCAGTATTTT. The rearrangement uses TRBV18 and TRBJ2-3, with 9 bases lining up with TRBD1. This CDR3 spans 15 amino acids. Germline CDR1 reads KGHSH; CDR2 reads LQKENI. The J segment lost 4 bases and the V segment lost 3 bases, leaving 5 bases of the junction unmatched.

CDR3 amino acids: CASSYGTSGGTGELFF. DNA for the CDR3: TGTGCCAGCAGTTACGGGACTAGCGGGGGGACCGGGGAGCTGTTTTTT. The chain carries TRBV6-5 and TRBJ2-2, with 15 bases aligning to TRBD2. After removal of 2 bases from V and 5 bases from J, the junction contained 0 bases not matched to a gene. CDR1 and CDR2 (germline): MNHEY, SVGAGI. This CDR3 comprises 16 residues.

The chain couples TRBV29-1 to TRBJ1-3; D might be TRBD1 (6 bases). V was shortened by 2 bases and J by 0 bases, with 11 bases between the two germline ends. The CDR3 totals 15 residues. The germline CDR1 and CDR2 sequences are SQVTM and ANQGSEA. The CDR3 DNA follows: TGCAGCGTTGAAATAGGGGGAACCTCTGGAAACACCATATATTTT. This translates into CSVEIGGTSGNTIYF.

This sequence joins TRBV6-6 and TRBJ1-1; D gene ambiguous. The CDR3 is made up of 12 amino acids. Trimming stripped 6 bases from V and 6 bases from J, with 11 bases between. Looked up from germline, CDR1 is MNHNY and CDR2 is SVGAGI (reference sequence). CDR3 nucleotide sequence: TGTGCCAGCAGCCTCGGACTGGCTGAAGCTTTCTTT. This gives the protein CASSLGLAEAFF.

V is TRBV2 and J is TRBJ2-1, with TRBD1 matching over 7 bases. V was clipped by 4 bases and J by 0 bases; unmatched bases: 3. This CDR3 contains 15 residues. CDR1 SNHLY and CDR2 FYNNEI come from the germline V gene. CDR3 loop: CASSGDSSSYNEQFF. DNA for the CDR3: TGTGCCAGCAGTGGGGACAGCAGCTCCTACAATGAGCAGTTCTTC.

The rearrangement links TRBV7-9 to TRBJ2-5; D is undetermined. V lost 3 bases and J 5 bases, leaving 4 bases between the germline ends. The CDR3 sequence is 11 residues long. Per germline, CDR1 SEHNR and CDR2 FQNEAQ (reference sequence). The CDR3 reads CASSFQETQYF. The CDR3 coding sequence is TGTGCCAGCAGCTTTCAGGAGACCCAGTACTTC.

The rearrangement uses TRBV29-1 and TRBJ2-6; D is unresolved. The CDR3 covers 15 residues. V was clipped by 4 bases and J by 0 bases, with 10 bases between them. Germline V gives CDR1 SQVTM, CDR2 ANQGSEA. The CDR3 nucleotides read TGCAGCGTTGGAACAGTCAGCTCTGGGGCCAACGTCCTGACTTTC. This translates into CSVGTVSSGANVLTF.

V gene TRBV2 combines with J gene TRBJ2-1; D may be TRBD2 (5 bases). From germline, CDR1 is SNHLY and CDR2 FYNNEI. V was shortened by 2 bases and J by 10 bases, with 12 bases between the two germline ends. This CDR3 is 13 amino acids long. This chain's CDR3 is CASSEPLRVEQFF. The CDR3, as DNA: TGTGCCAGCAGTGAACCCCTGAGGGTCGAGCAGTTCTTC.

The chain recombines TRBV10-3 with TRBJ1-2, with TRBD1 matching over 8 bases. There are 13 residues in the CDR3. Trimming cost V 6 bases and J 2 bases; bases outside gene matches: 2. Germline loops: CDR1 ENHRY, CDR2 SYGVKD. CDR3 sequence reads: CAIRDRVNYGYTF. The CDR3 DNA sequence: TGTGCCATCAGGGACAGGGTGAACTATGGCTACACCTTC.

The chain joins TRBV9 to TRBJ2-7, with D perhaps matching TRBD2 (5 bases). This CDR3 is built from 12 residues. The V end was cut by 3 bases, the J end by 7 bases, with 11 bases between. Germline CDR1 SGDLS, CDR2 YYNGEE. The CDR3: CASSGSGYEQYF. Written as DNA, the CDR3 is TGTGCCAGCAGCGGATCGGGATATGAGCAGTACTTC.

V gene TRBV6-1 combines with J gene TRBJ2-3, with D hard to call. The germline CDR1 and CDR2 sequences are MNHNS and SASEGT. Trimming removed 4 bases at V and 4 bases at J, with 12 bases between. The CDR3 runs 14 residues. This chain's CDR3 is CASSANEESDTQYF. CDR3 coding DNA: TGTGCCAGCAGTGCTAATGAGGAGTCAGATACGCAGTATTTT.

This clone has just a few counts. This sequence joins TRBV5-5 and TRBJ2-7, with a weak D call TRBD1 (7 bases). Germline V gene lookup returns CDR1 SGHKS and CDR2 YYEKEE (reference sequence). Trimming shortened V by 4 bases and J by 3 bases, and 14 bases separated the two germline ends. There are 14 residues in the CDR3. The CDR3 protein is CASSRQGGVYEQYF. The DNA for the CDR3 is TGTGCCAGCAGCAGACAGGGAGGCGTCTACGAGCAGTACTTC.

The CDR3 spells CASSNTEGVGGYGYTF. The DNA for the CDR3 is TGTGCCAGCAGCAACACGGAGGGTGTCGGCGGCTATGGCTACACCTTC. V and J are TRBV5-4 and TRBJ1-2, with D unresolved. The CDR3 runs 16 residues. Germline V CDR1 and CDR2: SGHNT, YYREEE (reference sequence). V lost 4 bases to trimming and J lost 4 bases, with 20 bases between them.

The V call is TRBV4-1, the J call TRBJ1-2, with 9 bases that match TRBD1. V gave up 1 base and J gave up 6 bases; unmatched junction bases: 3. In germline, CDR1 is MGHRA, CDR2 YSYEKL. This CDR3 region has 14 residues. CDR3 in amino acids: CASSQVTGGDGYTF. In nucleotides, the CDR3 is TGCGCCAGCAGCCAAGTGACAGGGGGGGATGGCTACACCTTC.

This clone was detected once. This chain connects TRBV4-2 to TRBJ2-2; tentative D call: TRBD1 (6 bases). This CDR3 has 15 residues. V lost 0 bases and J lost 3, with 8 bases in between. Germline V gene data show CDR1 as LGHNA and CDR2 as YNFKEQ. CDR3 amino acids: CASSQDGGHTGELFF. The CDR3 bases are TGTGCCAGCAGCCAAGATGGGGGCCACACCGGGGAGCTGTTTTTT.

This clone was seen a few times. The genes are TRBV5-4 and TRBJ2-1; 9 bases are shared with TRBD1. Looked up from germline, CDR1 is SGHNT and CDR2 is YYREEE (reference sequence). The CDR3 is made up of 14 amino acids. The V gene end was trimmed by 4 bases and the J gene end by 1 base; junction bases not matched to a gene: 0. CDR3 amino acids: CASSGTGSYNEQFF. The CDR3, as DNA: TGTGCCAGCAGCGGGACAGGGTCCTACAATGAGCAGTTCTTC.

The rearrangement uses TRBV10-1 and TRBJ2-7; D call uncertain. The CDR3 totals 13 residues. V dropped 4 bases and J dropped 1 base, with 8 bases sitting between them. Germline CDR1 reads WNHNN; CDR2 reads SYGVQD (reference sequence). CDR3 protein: CASSGYSSYEQYF. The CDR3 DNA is TGCGCCAGCAGTGGATACAGTTCCTACGAGCAGTACTTC.

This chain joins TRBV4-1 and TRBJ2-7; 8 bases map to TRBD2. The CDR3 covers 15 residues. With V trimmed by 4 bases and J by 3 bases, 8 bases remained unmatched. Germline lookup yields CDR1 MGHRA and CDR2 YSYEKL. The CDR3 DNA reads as TGCGCCAGCAGCCGAGGACTAGCAGGGAACTACGAGCAGTACTTC. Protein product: CASSRGLAGNYEQYF.

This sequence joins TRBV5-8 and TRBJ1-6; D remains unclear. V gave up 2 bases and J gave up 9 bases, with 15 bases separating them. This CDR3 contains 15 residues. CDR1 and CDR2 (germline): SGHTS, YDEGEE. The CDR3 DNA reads TGTGCCAGCAGCTTTTCCGGTACAGTCGGTTCACCCCTCCACTTT. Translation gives CASSFSGTVGSPLHF.

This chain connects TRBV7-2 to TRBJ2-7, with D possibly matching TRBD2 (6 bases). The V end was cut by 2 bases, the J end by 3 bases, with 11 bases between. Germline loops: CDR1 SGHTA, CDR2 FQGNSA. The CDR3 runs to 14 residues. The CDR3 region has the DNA TGTGCCAGCAGCTTATTCGCGGGGAACTACGAGCAGTACTTC. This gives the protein CASSLFAGNYEQYF.

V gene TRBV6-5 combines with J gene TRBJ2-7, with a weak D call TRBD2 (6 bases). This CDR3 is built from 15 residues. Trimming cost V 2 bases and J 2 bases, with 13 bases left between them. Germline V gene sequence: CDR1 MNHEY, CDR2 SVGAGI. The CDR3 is CASSYQGLLAYEQYF. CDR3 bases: TGTGCCAGCAGTTACCAGGGACTCCTTGCCTACGAGCAGTACTTC.

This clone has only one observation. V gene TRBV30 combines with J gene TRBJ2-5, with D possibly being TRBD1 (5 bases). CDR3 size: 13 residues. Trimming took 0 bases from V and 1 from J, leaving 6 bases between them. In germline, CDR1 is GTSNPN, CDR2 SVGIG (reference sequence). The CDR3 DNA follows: TGTGCCTGGAGTGTCGACAGCCAAGAGACCCAGTACTTC. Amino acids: CAWSVDSQETQYF.